These T cell receptor beta chains were read from a single sample in a study of blood T cell repertoires in COVID-19. Generated by immunoSEQ multiplex PCR, the TCRdb table keeps only in-frame clones and is missing some. The table shows approximately 100,000 clones, with more than 70% occurring only once. The material sequenced was peripheral blood. The receptors originated from a human donor in a cohort sampled during active COVID-19. Both conserved end residues are part of each CDR3.

J gene | V gene | CDR3 protein
TRBJ2-1 | TRBV19 | CATTSGRAVEQFF
TRBJ2-7 | TRBV2 | CASMVNEGYEQYF
TRBJ2-5 | TRBV2 | CASSERELAGQETQYF
TRBJ2-1 | TRBV20-1 | CSASLLAATYNEQFF
TRBJ2-1 | TRBV6-4 | CASSPGTGGNEQFF
TRBJ2-7 | TRBV6-2/TRBV6-3 | CASSPRDYEQYF
TRBJ1-3 | TRBV15 | CATSLDRVGNTIYF
TRBJ1-2 | TRBV12-5 | CASGFDGLNYGYTF
TRBJ2-1 | TRBV5-1 | CASSLTPGEVNEQFF
TRBJ1-1 | TRBV5-1 | CASSLSRPNTEAFF
TRBJ2-7 | TRBV27 | CASSALQGYEQYF
TRBJ2-7 | TRBV5-6 | CASSVYDMPYEQYF
TRBJ2-7 | TRBV7-8 | CASSPDRQITYEQYF
TRBJ2-5 | TRBV19 | CASSIAGTSRLGETQYF
TRBJ2-1 | TRBV10-3 | CAIRASGGGNEQFF
TRBJ1-1 | TRBV19 | CASSAPGRENTEAFF
TRBJ1-1 | TRBV6-2/TRBV6-3 | CASSFDRGSEAFF
TRBJ2-1 | TRBV2 | CASRDYGQGGFF
TRBJ1-2 | TRBV30 | CAWTGEWAYGYTF
TRBJ1-2 | TRBV28 | CASSMLQGASYGYTF
TRBJ2-5 | TRBV4-3 | CASSPTGRQETQYF
TRBJ1-2 | TRBV29-1 | CSVEDPKEYNGYTF
TRBJ1-2 | TRBV7-9 | CASSPGTENYGYTF
TRBJ2-7 | TRBV7-8 | CASSPGTAVREQYF
TRBJ1-6 | TRBV7-9 | CASSWGQGKSPLHF
TRBJ2-7 | TRBV5-6 | CASSWFVLGVDEQYF
TRBJ2-3 | TRBV28 | CASISGEVGDTQYF
TRBJ2-7 | TRBV9 | CASSVQGSAYEQYF
TRBJ2-1 | TRBV6-2/TRBV6-3 | CASSWGTGYFEQFF
TRBJ1-4 | TRBV19 | CASSPRPAGGEKLFF
TRBJ2-7 | TRBV5-6 | CASSWTSGREQYF